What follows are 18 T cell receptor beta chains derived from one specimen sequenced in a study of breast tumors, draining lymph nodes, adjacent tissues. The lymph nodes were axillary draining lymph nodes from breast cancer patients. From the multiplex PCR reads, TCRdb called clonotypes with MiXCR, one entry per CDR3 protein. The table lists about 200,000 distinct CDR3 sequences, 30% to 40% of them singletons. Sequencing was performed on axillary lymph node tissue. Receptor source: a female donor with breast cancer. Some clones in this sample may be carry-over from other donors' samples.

The CDR3 nucleotides read TGTGCCAGCAGCACTGTGGGGACTAGCGGACGGGATACGCAGTATTTT. Translating it yields CASSTVGTSGRDTQYF. The J gene is TRBJ2-3, the V gene TRBV7-9; TRBD2 agrees at 11 bases. CDR1 is SEHNR, CDR2 FQNEAQ, per germline (reference sequence). With V trimmed by 5 bases and J by 6 bases, 10 bases remained unmatched. The CDR3 is 16 amino acids.

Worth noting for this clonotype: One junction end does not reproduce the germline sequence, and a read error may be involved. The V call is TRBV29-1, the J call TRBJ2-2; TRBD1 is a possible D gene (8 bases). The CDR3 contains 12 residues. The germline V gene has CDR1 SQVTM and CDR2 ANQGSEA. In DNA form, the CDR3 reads TGCAGCGTACAGGGGGGGCACCGGGGAGCTGTTTTT. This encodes CSVQGGHRGAVF.

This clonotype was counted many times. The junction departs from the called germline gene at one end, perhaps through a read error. The chain's CDR3 is CASSLDSGQSAGNPIYF. The CDR3 coding sequence is TGTGCCAGCAGCTTAGATTCTGGACAGTCGGCTGGAAACCCCATATATTTT. This chain connects TRBV7-9 to TRBJ1-3; tentative D call: TRBD1 (6 bases). The CDR3 has 17 residues. Germline V gene lookup returns CDR1 SEHNR and CDR2 FQNEAQ (reference sequence).

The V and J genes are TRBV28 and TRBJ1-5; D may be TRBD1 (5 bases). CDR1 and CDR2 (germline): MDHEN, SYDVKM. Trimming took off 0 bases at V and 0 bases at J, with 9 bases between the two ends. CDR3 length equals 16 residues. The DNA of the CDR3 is TGTGCCAGCAGTTTATGGTCGCAGGGTAGCAATCAGCCCCAGCATTTT. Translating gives CASSLWSQGSNQPQHF.

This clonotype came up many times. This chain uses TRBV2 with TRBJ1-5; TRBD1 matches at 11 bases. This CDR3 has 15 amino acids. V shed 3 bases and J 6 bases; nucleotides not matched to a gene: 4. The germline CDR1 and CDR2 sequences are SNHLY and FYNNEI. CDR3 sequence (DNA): TGTGCCAGCAGTGAGGACAGGGGGCTAGGTCAGCCCCAGCATTTT. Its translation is CASSEDRGLGQPQHF.

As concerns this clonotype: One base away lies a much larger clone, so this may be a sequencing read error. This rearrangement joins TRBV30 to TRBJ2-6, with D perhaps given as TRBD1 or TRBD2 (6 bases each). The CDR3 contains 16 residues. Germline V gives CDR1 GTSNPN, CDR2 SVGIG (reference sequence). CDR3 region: CAWSPRGQSGANVPTF. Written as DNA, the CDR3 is TGTGCCTGGAGTCCCCGGGGGCAATCTGGGGCCAACGTCCCGACTTTC.

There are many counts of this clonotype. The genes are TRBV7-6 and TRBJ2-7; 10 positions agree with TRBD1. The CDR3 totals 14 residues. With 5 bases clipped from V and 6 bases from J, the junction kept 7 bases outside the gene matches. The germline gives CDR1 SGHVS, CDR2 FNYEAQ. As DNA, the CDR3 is TGTGCCAGCAGCCCCGGACAGGGGGAGCGCGAGCAGTACTTC. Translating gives CASSPGQGEREQYF.

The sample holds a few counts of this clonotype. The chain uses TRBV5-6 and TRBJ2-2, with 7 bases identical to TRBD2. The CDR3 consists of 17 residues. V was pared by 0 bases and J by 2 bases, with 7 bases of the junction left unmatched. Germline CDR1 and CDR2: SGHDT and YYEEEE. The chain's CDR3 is CASSLAGGLRNTGELFF. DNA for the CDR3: TGTGCCAGCAGCTTGGCCGGGGGACTAAGAAACACCGGGGAGCTGTTTTTT.

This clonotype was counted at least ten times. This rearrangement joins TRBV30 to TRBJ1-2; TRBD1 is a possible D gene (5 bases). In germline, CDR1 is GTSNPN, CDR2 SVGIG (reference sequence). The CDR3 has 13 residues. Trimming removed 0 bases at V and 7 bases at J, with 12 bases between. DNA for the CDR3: TGTGCCTGGAGTGTAAGGCAGGGTGGTGGCTACACCTTC. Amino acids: CAWSVRQGGGYTF.

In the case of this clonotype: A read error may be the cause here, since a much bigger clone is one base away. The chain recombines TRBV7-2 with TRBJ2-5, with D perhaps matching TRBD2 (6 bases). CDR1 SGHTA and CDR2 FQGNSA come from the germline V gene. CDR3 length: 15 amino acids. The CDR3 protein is CASSRDSNWVETQHF. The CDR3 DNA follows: TGTGCCAGCAGCAGGGACTCAAATTGGGTAGAGACCCAGCACTTC.

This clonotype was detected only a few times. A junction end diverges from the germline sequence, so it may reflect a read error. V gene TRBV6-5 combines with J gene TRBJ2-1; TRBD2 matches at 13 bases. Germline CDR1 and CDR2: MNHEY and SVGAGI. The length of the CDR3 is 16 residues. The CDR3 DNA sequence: TGTGCCAGCAGTCACTCGGGACTAGCGGGATTCAATGAGCAGTTCTTC. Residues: CASSHSGLAGFNEQFF.

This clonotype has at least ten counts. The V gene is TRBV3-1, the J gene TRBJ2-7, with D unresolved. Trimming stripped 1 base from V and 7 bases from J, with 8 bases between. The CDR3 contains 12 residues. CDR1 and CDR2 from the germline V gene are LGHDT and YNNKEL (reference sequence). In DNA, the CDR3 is TGTGCCAGCAGCCAAGTTTCCGCAGAGCAGTACTTC. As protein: CASSQVSAEQYF.

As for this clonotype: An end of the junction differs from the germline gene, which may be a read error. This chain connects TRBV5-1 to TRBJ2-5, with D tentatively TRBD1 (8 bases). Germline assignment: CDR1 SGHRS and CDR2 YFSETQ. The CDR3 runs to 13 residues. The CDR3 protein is CASSEQGGETQYF. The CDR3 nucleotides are TGTGCCAGCAGCGAACAGGGGGGGGAGACCCAGTACTTC.

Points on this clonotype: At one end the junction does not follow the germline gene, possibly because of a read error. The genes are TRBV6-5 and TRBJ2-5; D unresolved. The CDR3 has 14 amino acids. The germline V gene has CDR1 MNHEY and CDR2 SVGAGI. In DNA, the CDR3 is TGTGCCAGCAGTCACTCAGGTGGTTCGGAGACCCAGTACTTC. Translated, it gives CASSHSGGSETQYF.

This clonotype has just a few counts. The CDR3 DNA reads TGTGCCAGCAGCTTTGTCCCGGGACCTGATCCTGATACTCACTATGGCTACACCTTC. It translates to CASSFVPGPDPDTHYGYTF. The rearrangement links TRBV7-9 to TRBJ1-2, with D perhaps matching TRBD1 (5 bases). The V and J ends lost 3 bases and 3 bases respectively, with 26 bases between them. From germline, CDR1 is SEHNR and CDR2 FQNEAQ (reference sequence). The CDR3 extends over 19 amino acids. Full variable domain (remainder filled in from reference TRBV7-9 and TRBJ1-2): DTGVSQNPRHKITKRGQNVTFRCDPISEHNRLYWYRQTLGQGPEFLTYFQNEAQLEKSRLLSDRFSAERPKGSFSTLEIQRTEQGDSAMYLCASSFVPGPDPDTHYGYTFGSGTRLTVV.

The CDR3 region is CASGHRRQVITDTQYF. The CDR3 region has the DNA TGTGCCAGCGGCCATCGGAGACAGGTGATCACAGATACGCAGTATTTT. The J gene is TRBJ2-3, the V gene TRBV7-9; D possibly corresponds to TRBD1 (6 bases). The CDR3 has 16 amino acids. V lost 8 bases, J lost 2 bases, and 20 bases lay in between. The germline CDR1 and CDR2 sequences are SEHNR and FQNEAQ (reference sequence). Full variable domain (outside the CDR3, taken from reference TRBV7-9 and TRBJ2-3): DTGVSQNPRHKITKRGQNVTFRCDPISEHNRLYWYRQTLGQGPEFLTYFQNEAQLEKSRLLSDRFSAERPKGSFSTLEIQRTEQGDSAMYLCASGHRRQVITDTQYFGPGTRLTVL.

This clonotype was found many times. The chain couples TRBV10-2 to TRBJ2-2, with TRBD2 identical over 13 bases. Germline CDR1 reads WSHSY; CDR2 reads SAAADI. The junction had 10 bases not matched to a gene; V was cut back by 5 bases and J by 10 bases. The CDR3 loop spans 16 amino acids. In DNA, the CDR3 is TGCGCCAGCAGTTTTGGACTAGCGGGAGCGGAGGTGGAGCTGTTTTTT. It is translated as CASSFGLAGAEVELFF.

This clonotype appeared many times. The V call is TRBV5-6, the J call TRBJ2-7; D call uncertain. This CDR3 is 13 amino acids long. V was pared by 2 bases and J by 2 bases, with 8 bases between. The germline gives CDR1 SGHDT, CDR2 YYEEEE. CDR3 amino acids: CASSFSSPYEQYF. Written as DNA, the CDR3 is TGTGCCAGCAGCTTTAGCAGCCCCTACGAGCAGTACTTC. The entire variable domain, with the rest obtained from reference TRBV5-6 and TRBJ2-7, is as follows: DAGVTQSPTHLIKTRGQQVTLRCSPKSGHDTVSWYQQALGQGPQFIFQYYEEEERQRGNFPDRFSGHQFPNYSSELNVNALLLGDSALYLCASSFSSPYEQYFGPGTRLTVT.